The clone carrying this T cell receptor beta chain was seen once. This entry is derived from a study of blood T cell repertoires in COVID-19. Study information: COVID-19 samples, acute and convalescent, were from the United States, Italy and Spain.

This CDR3 is 14 amino acids long. Trimming took off 0 bases at V and 4 bases at J, with 7 bases between the two ends. Germline CDR1 is LNHNV and CDR2 is YYDKDF (reference sequence). Authors' analysis steps: Estimated nucleated cell counts came from reference gene primer amplification. TCRdb keeps only in-frame clones here, not all; method: immunoSEQ multiplex PCR. That table supplies the V and J calls and clone size; D and trimming were determined from the DNA. The sample has 150,000 to 200,000 clones; approximately 79% are singletons. The chain is built from TRBV15 and TRBJ2-1; no firm D call. Source material: peripheral blood. The source of this sequence is a man aged 50-59 years who had recovered from COVID-19. The CDR3, as DNA: TGTGCCACCAGCAGAGACCCCGCGTACAATGAGCAGTTCTTC. Protein: CATSRDPAYNEQFF.